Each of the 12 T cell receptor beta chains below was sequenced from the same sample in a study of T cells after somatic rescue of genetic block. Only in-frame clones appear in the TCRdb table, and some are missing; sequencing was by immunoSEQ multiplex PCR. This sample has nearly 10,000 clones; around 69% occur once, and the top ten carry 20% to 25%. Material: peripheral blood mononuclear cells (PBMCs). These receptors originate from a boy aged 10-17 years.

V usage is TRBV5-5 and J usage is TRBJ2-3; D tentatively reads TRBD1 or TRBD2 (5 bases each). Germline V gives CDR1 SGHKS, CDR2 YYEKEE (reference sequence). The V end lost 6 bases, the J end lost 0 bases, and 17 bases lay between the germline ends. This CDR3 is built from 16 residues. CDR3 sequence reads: CASTSWGTLSTDTQYF. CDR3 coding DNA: TGTGCCAGCACCTCCTGGGGGACCCTTAGCACAGATACGCAGTATTTT.

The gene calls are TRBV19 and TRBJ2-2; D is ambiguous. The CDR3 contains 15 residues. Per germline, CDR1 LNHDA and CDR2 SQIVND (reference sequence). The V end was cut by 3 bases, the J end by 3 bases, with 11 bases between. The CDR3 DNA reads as TGTGCCAGTAGTATCAATTTCCGGGACACCGGGGAGCTGTTTTTT. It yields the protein CASSINFRDTGELFF.

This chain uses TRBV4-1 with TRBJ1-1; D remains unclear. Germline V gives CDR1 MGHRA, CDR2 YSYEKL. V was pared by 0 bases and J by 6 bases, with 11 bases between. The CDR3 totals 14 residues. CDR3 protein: CASSQEVKVAEAFF. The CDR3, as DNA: TGCGCCAGCAGCCAAGAAGTTAAGGTCGCTGAAGCTTTCTTT.

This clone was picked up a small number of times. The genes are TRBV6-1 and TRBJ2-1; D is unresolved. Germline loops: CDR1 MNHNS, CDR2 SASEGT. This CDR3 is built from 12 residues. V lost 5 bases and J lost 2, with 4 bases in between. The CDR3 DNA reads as TGTGCCAGCAGTCGGACCTACAATGAGCAGTTCTTC. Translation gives CASSRTYNEQFF.

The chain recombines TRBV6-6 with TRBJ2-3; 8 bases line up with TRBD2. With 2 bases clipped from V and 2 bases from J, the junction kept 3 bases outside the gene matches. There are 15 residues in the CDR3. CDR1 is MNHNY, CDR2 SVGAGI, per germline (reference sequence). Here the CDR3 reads CASSYGREATDTQYF. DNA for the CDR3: TGTGCCAGCAGTTACGGGCGGGAGGCCACAGATACGCAGTATTTT.

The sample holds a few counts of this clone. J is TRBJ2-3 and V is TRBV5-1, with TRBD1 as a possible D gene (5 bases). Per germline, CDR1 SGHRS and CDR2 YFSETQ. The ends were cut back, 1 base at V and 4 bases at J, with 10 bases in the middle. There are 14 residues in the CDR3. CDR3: CASSLNAGPDTQYF. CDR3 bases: TGCGCCAGCAGCTTGAATGCAGGGCCAGATACGCAGTATTTT.

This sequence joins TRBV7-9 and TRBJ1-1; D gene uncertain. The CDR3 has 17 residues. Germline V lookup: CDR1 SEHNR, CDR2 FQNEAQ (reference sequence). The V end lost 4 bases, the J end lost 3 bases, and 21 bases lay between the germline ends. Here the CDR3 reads CASSYRRVVRVDTEAFF. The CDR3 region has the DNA TGTGCCAGCAGCTACCGTCGGGTGGTGAGAGTGGACACTGAAGCTTTCTTT.

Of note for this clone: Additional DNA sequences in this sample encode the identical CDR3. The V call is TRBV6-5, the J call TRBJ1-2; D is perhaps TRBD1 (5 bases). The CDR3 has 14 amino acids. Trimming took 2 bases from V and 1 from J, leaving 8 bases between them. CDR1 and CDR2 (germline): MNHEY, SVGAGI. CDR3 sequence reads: CASSYGQGNYGYTF. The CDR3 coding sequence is TGTGCCAGCAGTTACGGGCAGGGTAACTATGGCTACACCTTC.

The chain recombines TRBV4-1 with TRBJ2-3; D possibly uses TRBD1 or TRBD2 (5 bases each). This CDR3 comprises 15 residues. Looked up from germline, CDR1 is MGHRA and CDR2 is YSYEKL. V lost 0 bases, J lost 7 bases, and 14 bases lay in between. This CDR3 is CASSQEGRSHYTQYF. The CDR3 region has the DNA TGCGCCAGCAGCCAAGAGGGACGATCCCACTATACGCAGTATTTT.

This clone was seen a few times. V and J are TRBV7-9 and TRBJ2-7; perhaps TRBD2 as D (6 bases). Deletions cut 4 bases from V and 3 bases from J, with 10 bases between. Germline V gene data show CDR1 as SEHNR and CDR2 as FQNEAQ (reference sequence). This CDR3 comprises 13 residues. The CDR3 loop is CASSSRDFYEQYF. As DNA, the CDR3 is TGTGCCAGCAGCTCCCGGGACTTCTACGAGCAGTACTTC.

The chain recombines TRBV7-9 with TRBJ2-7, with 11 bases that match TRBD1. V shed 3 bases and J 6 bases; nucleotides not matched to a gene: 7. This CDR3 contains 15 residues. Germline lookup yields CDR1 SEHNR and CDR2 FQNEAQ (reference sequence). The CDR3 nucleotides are TGTGCCAGCAGCTTCCGGGACAGGGGGTCAAGCGAGCAGTACTTC. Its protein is CASSFRDRGSSEQYF.

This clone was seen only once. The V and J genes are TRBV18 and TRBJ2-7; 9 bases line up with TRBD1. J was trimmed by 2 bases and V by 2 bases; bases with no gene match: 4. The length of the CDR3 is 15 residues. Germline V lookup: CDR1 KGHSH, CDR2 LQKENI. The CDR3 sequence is CASSPGGTGTYEQYF. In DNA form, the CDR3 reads TGTGCCAGCTCACCAGGGGGGACAGGGACCTACGAGCAGTACTTC.